Below are 29 T cell receptor beta chains sequenced from a single sample in a study of glioma-infiltrating T cells. Amplification of TCR alpha and beta CDR3 regions from RNA used iRepertoire nested multiplex PCR. TCRdb reprocessed the multiplex PCR reads with MiXCR, giving one entry per CDR3 protein. The sample records about 89,000 distinct CDR3 sequences, 23% being singletons. The sample was glioma tissue, nonneoplastic brain tissue, or PBMCs (not recorded which). The source is a human donor with low-grade glioma or glioblastoma, undergoing nonglioma brain surgery, or in good health (not recorded which).

This clonotype showed up many times. V gene TRBV6-1 combines with J gene TRBJ1-5; 8 bases map to TRBD1. Germline V gene lookup returns CDR1 MNHNS and CDR2 SASEGT. This CDR3 is built from 16 residues. V lost 6 bases, J lost 4 bases, and 11 bases stayed unmatched. CDR3: CASSPTDRGGNQPQHF. As DNA, the CDR3 is TGTGCCAGCAGCCCCACCGACAGGGGAGGGAATCAGCCCCAGCATTTT.

The chain carries TRBV7-9 and TRBJ2-7; 7 bases line up with TRBD1. This CDR3 spans 15 amino acids. Germline V gene data show CDR1 as SEHNR and CDR2 as FQNEAQ (reference sequence). The ends lost 5 bases at V and 0 bases at J; junction bases unmatched: 7. CDR3 DNA sequence: TGTGCCAGCAGCGCAGAGGGGGCCAGCTCCTACGAGCAGTACTTC. It encodes CASSAEGASSYEQYF.

Details on this clonotype: A much more abundant neighbour one base away suggests this may be a read error. This chain uses TRBV4-3 with TRBJ1-5; the D is unclear. V was clipped by 4 bases and J by 11 bases, with 21 bases between them. CDR1 and CDR2 (germline): LGHNA, YSLEER. The CDR3 has 15 amino acids. DNA for the CDR3: TGCGCCAGCAGCCTTACCACCCAACAAATCGGGGCCCAGCATTTT. This gives the protein CASSLTTQQIGAQHF.

This chain uses TRBV19 with TRBJ1-3; D unclear. Trimming stripped 7 bases from V and 0 bases from J, with 7 bases between. Per germline, CDR1 LNHDA and CDR2 SQIVND (reference sequence). CDR3 size: 13 residues. CDR3 residues: CASKRPSGNTIYF. The CDR3 nucleotides read TGTGCCAGTAAGCGCCCCTCTGGAAACACCATATATTTT.

This clonotype has only one observation. A much larger clonotype is one base distant, so this may be a read error. The V and J genes are TRBV2 and TRBJ2-7, with TRBD2 as a possible D gene (6 bases). The germline V and J ends were trimmed by 3 bases and 7 bases, with 19 bases remaining between them. Germline-derived CDR1 and CDR2 are SNHLY and FYNNEI. CDR3 length equals 15 residues. The CDR3 sequence is CASSENSGPYNEQYF. The CDR3 nucleotides are TGTGCCAGCAGTGAGAATAGCGGCCCTTACAATGAGCAGTACTTC.

In this sample, this clonotype turned up many times. The chain couples TRBV2 to TRBJ2-3; D unresolved. V was trimmed by 3 bases and J by 2 bases, leaving 9 bases between them. This CDR3 is 14 amino acids long. Looked up from germline, CDR1 is SNHLY and CDR2 is FYNNEI. CDR3 protein: CASSDRLDTDTQYF. The CDR3 DNA reads TGTGCCAGCAGTGACAGGCTAGACACAGATACGCAGTATTTT.

This clonotype was recorded many times. The chain couples TRBV7-2 to TRBJ2-3; possible D gene TRBD2, 6 bases. This CDR3 is built from 15 residues. V dropped 3 bases and J dropped 0 bases, with 10 bases sitting between them. CDR1 is SGHTA and CDR2 is FQGNSA in the germline V gene. The CDR3 sequence: CASSLGLASTDTQYF. Here the CDR3 DNA reads TGTGCCAGCAGCTTGGGACTCGCTAGCACAGATACGCAGTATTTT. The whole variable domain, filled in from reference TRBV7-2 and TRBJ2-3, reads GAGVSQSPSNKVTEKGKDVELRCDPISGHTALYWYRQSLGQGLEFLIYFQGNSAPDKSGLPSDRFSAERTGGSVSTLTIQRTQQEDSAVYLCASSLGLASTDTQYFGPGTRLTVL.

The table lists this clonotype with a few counts. The gene calls are TRBV7-6 and TRBJ2-2, with D unresolved. Germline V CDR1 and CDR2: SGHVS, FNYEAQ. V lost 2 bases and J lost 6, with 10 bases in between. The CDR3 is made up of 14 amino acids. CDR3 in amino acids: CASSLMSLAGELFF. As DNA, the CDR3 is TGTGCCAGCAGCTTAATGTCGCTCGCCGGGGAGCTGTTTTTT.

This clonotype has ten or more counts. The rearrangement uses TRBV6-1 and TRBJ2-5; a possible D gene is TRBD1 (6 bases). This CDR3 region has 15 residues. Trimming took 6 bases from V and 5 from J, leaving 19 bases between them. CDR1 MNHNS and CDR2 SASEGT come from the germline V gene. The CDR3 region is CASRATGLVAETQYF. The DNA for the CDR3 is TGTGCCAGCAGGGCGACAGGCTTAGTGGCGGAGACCCAGTACTTC.

This clonotype was seen ten or more times. This sequence joins TRBV2 and TRBJ2-7; D not resolved. Germline CDR1 reads SNHLY; CDR2 reads FYNNEI. The germline V and J ends were trimmed by 1 base and 5 bases, with 9 bases remaining between them. This CDR3 comprises 13 residues. The CDR3 loop reads CASSEEAEDEQYF. DNA for the CDR3: TGTGCCAGCAGTGAAGAGGCAGAAGACGAGCAGTACTTC.

With respect to this clonotype: The junction differs from germline at one of its ends, possibly a read error. The genes are TRBV2 and TRBJ2-1; D possibly corresponds to TRBD2 (5 bases). Germline CDR1 is SNHLY and CDR2 is FYNNEI. The CDR3 contains 14 residues. CDR3 DNA: TGTGCCAGCAGTGAACGGGGTACTTGGGGAGAGCAGTTCTTT. Residues: CASSERGTWGEQFF.

The table lists this clonotype with many counts. This chain uses TRBV20-1 with TRBJ2-1; 7 bases agree with TRBD2. Trimming removed 6 bases from V and 5 bases from J; junction bases left unmatched: 1. Germline loops: CDR1 DFQATT, CDR2 SNEGSKA (reference sequence). The CDR3 is 11 amino acids. The chain's CDR3 is CSAGTNNEQFF. The DNA for the CDR3 is TGCAGTGCAGGGACTAACAATGAGCAGTTCTTC.

There are many counts of this clonotype. The chain links TRBV7-2 to TRBJ2-1; tentatively, D is TRBD2 (5 bases). The V end lost 0 bases, the J end lost 9 bases, and 12 bases lay between the germline ends. The CDR3 consists of 14 residues. The germline gives CDR1 SGHTA, CDR2 FQGNSA. In DNA, the CDR3 is TGTGCCAGCAGCTTAGCGAGGCCTAGCCGTGAGCAGTTCTTC. It codes for CASSLARPSREQFF. The whole variable domain, remainder taken from reference TRBV7-2 and TRBJ2-1, is GAGVSQSPSNKVTEKGKDVELRCDPISGHTALYWYRQSLGQGLEFLIYFQGNSAPDKSGLPSDRFSAERTGGSVSTLTIQRTQQEDSAVYLCASSLARPSREQFFGPGTRLTVL.

There are many counts of this clonotype. The chain couples TRBV6-1 to TRBJ1-2; weak D call: TRBD1 (5 bases). The CDR3 has 14 amino acids. The germline CDR1 and CDR2 sequences are MNHNS and SASEGT. Trimming stripped 5 bases from V and 1 base from J, with 11 bases between. The CDR3 nucleotides are TGTGCCAGCAGTTACAGGCCGAATAACTATGGCTACACCTTC. Translated, it gives CASSYRPNNYGYTF.

Many counts were recorded for this clonotype. The rearrangement joins TRBV4-1 to TRBJ1-4; the match to TRBD1 covers 12 bases. The trim removed 3 bases at V and 6 bases at J, leaving 8 bases unmatched. CDR3 size: 17 residues. Looked up from germline, CDR1 is MGHRA and CDR2 is YSYEKL. CDR3 sequence reads: CASSHTGTGGVHEKLFF. The CDR3 DNA reads TGCGCCAGCAGCCATACCGGGACAGGGGGCGTCCATGAAAAACTGTTTTTT.

This clonotype was recorded many times. The chain recombines TRBV6-6 with TRBJ2-7; 12 positions match TRBD2. With 0 bases clipped from V and 7 bases from J, the junction kept 10 bases outside the gene matches. Germline V gene lookup returns CDR1 MNHNY and CDR2 SVGAGI (reference sequence). The CDR3 is 17 residues long. Written as DNA, the CDR3 is TGTGCCAGCAGTTACTCGAGATCCCTAGCGGGAGGGAATGAGCAGTACTTC. Translation gives CASSYSRSLAGGNEQYF.

The chain couples TRBV10-3 to TRBJ1-1; D is unresolved. CDR3 length equals 13 residues. Germline V gene lookup returns CDR1 ENHRY and CDR2 SYGVKD. Trimming stripped 8 bases from V and 4 bases from J, with 14 bases between. In nucleotides, the CDR3 is TGTGCCATCGGTCGGCAGGAAAGCACTGAAGCTTTCTTT. This sequence encodes CAIGRQESTEAFF.

The CDR3 sequence is CASSQGLAGAGDTQYF. The CDR3 coding sequence is TGTGCCAGTAGCCAGGGACTAGCGGGGGCTGGAGATACGCAGTATTTT. The chain has TRBV19 and TRBJ2-3; TRBD2 matches 14 bases. The CDR3 runs 16 residues. The V gene end was trimmed by 6 bases and the J gene end by 5 bases; junction bases not matched to a gene: 7. Germline V gene sequence: CDR1 LNHDA, CDR2 SQIVND (reference sequence). The complete variable domain, with remaining parts taken from reference TRBV19 and TRBJ2-3, reads DGGITQSPKYLFRKEGQNVTLSCEQNLNHDAMYWYRQDPGQGLRLIYYSQIVNDFQKGDIAEGYSVSREKKESFPLTVTSAQKNPTAFYLCASSQGLAGAGDTQYFGPGTRLTVL.

The table lists this clonotype with many counts. The chain links TRBV3-1 to TRBJ1-1; weak D call: TRBD1 (6 bases). This CDR3 has 16 amino acids. Trimming took off 5 bases at V and 1 base at J, with 17 bases between the two ends. Germline V gene sequence: CDR1 LGHDT, CDR2 YNNKEL (reference sequence). The CDR3 region is CASSERGAPENTEAFF. As DNA, the CDR3 is TGTGCCAGCAGCGAACGGGGGGCGCCTGAGAACACTGAAGCTTTCTTT. The whole variable domain, remainder taken from reference TRBV3-1 and TRBJ1-1, is DTAVSQTPKYLVTQMGNDKSIKCEQNLGHDTMYWYKQDSKKFLKIMFSYNNKELIINETVPNRFSPKSPDKAHLNLHINSLELGDSAVYFCASSERGAPENTEAFFGQGTRLTVV.

This clonotype was counted ten times or more. The chain links TRBV6-6 to TRBJ1-5; D is unclear. V lost 1 base and J 6 bases, leaving 4 bases between the germline ends. Germline V gene lookup returns CDR1 MNHNY and CDR2 SVGAGI (reference sequence). CDR3 size: 12 residues. The CDR3 region is CASSYLGQPQHF. CDR3 sequence (DNA): TGTGCCAGCAGTTACTTAGGTCAGCCCCAGCATTTT.

Note on this clonotype: A much larger clone lies a single base off, so this may be a read error. The chain links TRBV7-2 to TRBJ2-7; possibly TRBD1 or TRBD2 for D (5 bases each). This CDR3 has 13 amino acids. CDR1 and CDR2 (germline): SGHTA, FQGNSA. In nucleotides, the CDR3 is TGTGCCAGCAGCTTAGGGGGGTTCTACGAGCGGTACTTC. Its protein is CASSLGGFYERYF.

This clonotype has more than one count but fewer than ten. This chain uses TRBV12-3 or TRBV12-4 with TRBJ2-7; TRBD1 might be the D (5 bases). Trimming took off 5 bases at V and 0 bases at J, with 20 bases between the two ends. The CDR3 has 17 residues. CDR3 coding DNA: TGTGCCAGCAGTCACTCGGACACATTACAATTCTCCTACGAGCAGTACTTC. Its translation is CASSHSDTLQFSYEQYF.

The chain has TRBV30 and TRBJ2-2; TRBD2 aligns across 11 bases. Losses at the gene ends were 8 bases for V and 6 bases for J; bases not matched to a gene: 11. The length of the CDR3 is 15 residues. Germline V CDR1 and CDR2: GTSNPN, SVGIG (reference sequence). CDR3 sequence (DNA): TGTGCCAGCAGCTTTAGCGGGGGGGCCGCCGGGGAGCTGTTTTTT. It specifies CASSFSGGAAGELFF.

Concerning this clonotype itself: A much larger clone differs from this one at a single base, so this may be a read error. The rearrangement joins TRBV7-9 to TRBJ2-1; 15 positions agree with TRBD2. The CDR3 is made up of 16 amino acids. Germline CDR1 is SEHNR and CDR2 is FQNEAQ (reference sequence). V dropped 5 bases and J dropped 7; count of bases not matched to a gene: 6. CDR3 sequence: CASSIGLAGGSNEQFF. CDR3 nucleotides: TGTGCCAGCAGCATCGGACTAGCGGGGGGGTCGAATGAGCAGTTCTTC.

The V gene is TRBV29-1, the J gene TRBJ2-1; D possibly corresponds to TRBD2 (7 bases). This CDR3 has 13 amino acids. V was pared by 6 bases and J by 7 bases, with 16 bases between. Germline values: CDR1 SQVTM, CDR2 ANQGSEA. The CDR3 spells CSVIGGVQNEQFF. CDR3 sequence (DNA): TGCAGCGTGATAGGGGGGGTGCAAAATGAGCAGTTCTTC.

This clonotype was detected ten times or more. The V gene is TRBV11-2, the J gene TRBJ2-7; 9 bases line up with TRBD1. The CDR3 extends over 15 amino acids. V shed 6 bases, J shed 3 bases, and the junction held 9 bases outside the gene matches. Germline V CDR1 and CDR2: SGHAT, FQNNGV. The CDR3 DNA is TGTGCCAGCAGACAACCCGGGACAGGGTTCTACGAGCAGTACTTC. Translated: CASRQPGTGFYEQYF.

This chain joins TRBV7-9 and TRBJ1-1, with a possible D match to TRBD1 (5 bases). The length of the CDR3 is 15 residues. CDR1 and CDR2 (germline): SEHNR, FQNEAQ (reference sequence). V gave up 2 bases and J gave up 1 base, with 11 bases separating them. CDR3 nucleotides: TGTGCCAGCAGCTTACTAGGACACCAGAACACTGAAGCTTTCTTT. Translating gives CASSLLGHQNTEAFF.

Ten or more counts support this clonotype. The chain carries TRBV2 and TRBJ1-6, with D perhaps matching TRBD1 (5 bases). Germline V gene sequence: CDR1 SNHLY, CDR2 FYNNEI. V was cut by 7 bases and J by 2 bases, with 15 bases left in between. The CDR3 totals 16 residues. The CDR3 here is CASIDRPNTYNSPLHF. In nucleotides, the CDR3 is TGTGCCAGCATCGACAGACCCAATACCTATAATTCACCCCTCCACTTT.

This clonotype has ten or more counts. V is TRBV2 and J is TRBJ1-2; D not certain. The CDR3 is 14 amino acids. With 5 bases removed from V and 5 bases from J, the gap between germline ends came to 15 bases. Germline CDR1 SNHLY, CDR2 FYNNEI. The CDR3 DNA reads TGTGCCAGCAGTCTCGCCGACCTTAGTTATGGCTACACCTTC. This gives the protein CASSLADLSYGYTF.